The 18 T cell receptor beta chains in this list originate from one sample, sequenced in a study of OX40 agonist ivuxolimab in advanced cancers. Assay: immunoSEQ multiplex PCR; the TCRdb copy retains only in-frame clones and omits some. The data hold more than 60,000 clones, with 87% observed a single time. The material sequenced was CD4+ or CD8+ T cells sorted from blood, taken in a trial of the OX40 agonist ivuxolimab. The receptors were sampled from an adult with an advanced solid tumor such as melanoma, head and neck, liver or kidney cancer.

The V and J genes are TRBV20-1 and TRBJ2-1; D assignment may be TRBD1 or TRBD2 (5 bases each). This CDR3 has 11 residues. Germline V gene lookup returns CDR1 DFQATT and CDR2 SNEGSKA (reference sequence). Trimming took off 6 bases at V and 16 bases at J, with 19 bases between the two ends. DNA of the CDR3: TGCAGTGCCGCACCCGGGACGCCCCTCTTCTTC. It codes for CSAAPGTPLFF.

The chain has TRBV7-6 and TRBJ1-1; no firm D call. CDR3 size: 14 residues. Germline CDR1 and CDR2: SGHVS and FNYEAQ. The ends were cut back, 1 base at V and 4 bases at J, with 10 bases in the middle. CDR3 sequence (DNA): TGTGCCAGCAGCTTAGAGCCCCGAGGCACTGAAGCTTTCTTT. It encodes CASSLEPRGTEAFF.

This chain uses TRBV6-1 with TRBJ1-2; the D gene is possibly TRBD1 (5 bases). This CDR3 contains 14 residues. Germline CDR1 reads MNHNS; CDR2 reads SASEGT. Deletions cut 10 bases from V and 9 bases from J, with 24 bases between. DNA for the CDR3: TGTGCCACAGGGACGGTGACAGATCTCAGGCGCTACACCTTC. Its translation: CATGTVTDLRRYTF.

The V gene is TRBV4-1, the J gene TRBJ2-5, with a possible D match to TRBD1 (7 bases). V dropped 2 bases and J dropped 5 bases, with 15 bases sitting between them. This CDR3 has 15 amino acids. The germline CDR1 and CDR2 sequences are MGHRA and YSYEKL. The CDR3 reads CASSQKDREVETQYF. CDR3 bases: TGCGCCAGCAGCCAAAAAGACAGGGAGGTCGAGACCCAGTACTTC.

The V gene is TRBV19, the J gene TRBJ2-5, with D possibly matching TRBD1 (5 bases). Trimming left V 6 bases short and J 1 base short, with 9 bases between. Germline CDR1 is LNHDA and CDR2 is SQIVND (reference sequence). The CDR3 is 13 amino acids. The DNA for the CDR3 is TGTGCCAGTAGCTGGACAAGCCAAGAGACCCAGTACTTC. This codes for CASSWTSQETQYF. The full variable domain, rest sourced from reference TRBV19 and TRBJ2-5, is DGGITQSPKYLFRKEGQNVTLSCEQNLNHDAMYWYRQDPGQGLRLIYYSQIVNDFQKGDIAEGYSVSREKKESFPLTVTSAQKNPTAFYLCASSWTSQETQYFGPGTRLLVL.

The genes are TRBV27 and TRBJ1-2, with D possibly matching TRBD1 (6 bases). V gave up 2 bases and J gave up 6 bases, with 10 bases separating them. The CDR3 length is 13 residues. The V gene's germline CDR1 is MNHEY and CDR2 SMNVEV (reference sequence). CDR3 sequence reads: CASSLRGFDGYTF. DNA of the CDR3: TGTGCCAGCAGTTTAAGGGGGTTTGATGGCTACACCTTC.

The sample holds a few counts of this clone. The rearrangement joins TRBV18 to TRBJ1-3; TRBD1 aligns across 10 bases. V shed 1 base, J shed 7 bases, and the junction held 7 bases outside the gene matches. The CDR3 is 16 residues long. The germline V gene has CDR1 KGHSH and CDR2 LQKENI. DNA for the CDR3: TGTGCCAGCTCACCACGTCGTCCGGGACAGGGGAACACCATATATTTT. This codes for CASSPRRPGQGNTIYF. Complete variable domain (other parts from reference TRBV18 and TRBJ1-3): NAGVMQNPRHLVRRRGQEARLRCSPMKGHSHVYWYRQLPEEGLKFMVYLQKENIIDESGMPKERFSAEFPKEGPSILRIQQVVRGDSAAYFCASSPRRPGQGNTIYFGEGSWLTVV.

The rearrangement links TRBV5-6 to TRBJ1-2, with D perhaps TRBD1 (6 bases). The V and J ends lost 2 bases and 5 bases respectively, with 13 bases between them. This CDR3 is built from 14 residues. The germline gives CDR1 SGHDT, CDR2 YYEEEE. The CDR3 region has the DNA TGTGCCAGCAGCTTCACAGGGCACGGATATGGCTACACCTTC. Translation gives CASSFTGHGYGYTF.

The V call is TRBV5-1, the J call TRBJ1-3; 8 bases fit TRBD1. This CDR3 is built from 15 residues. The germline V gene encodes CDR1 SGHRS and CDR2 YFSETQ. V lost 3 bases and J lost 0; bases outside the gene matches: 2. The CDR3 nucleotides are TGCGCCAGCAGCTCCGGGACAGGCTCTGGAAACACCATATATTTT. Translation: CASSSGTGSGNTIYF.

This chain uses TRBV7-2 with TRBJ2-7, with D possibly called TRBD1 or TRBD2 (5 bases each). Germline V gene sequence: CDR1 SGHTA, CDR2 FQGNSA. This CDR3 is built from 13 residues. V lost 5 bases to trimming and J lost 7 bases, with 15 bases between them. Written as DNA, the CDR3 is TGTGCCAGCAGCCCGGGGCCGAATGTAGAGCAGTACTTC. Its protein is CASSPGPNVEQYF. The full variable domain, completed using reference TRBV7-2 and TRBJ2-7, is GAGVSQSPSNKVTEKGKDVELRCDPISGHTALYWYRQSLGQGLEFLIYFQGNSAPDKSGLPSDRFSAERTGGSVSTLTIQRTQQEDSAVYLCASSPGPNVEQYFGPGTRLTVT.

V and J are TRBV6-5 and TRBJ2-5; D gene ambiguous. The V end was cut by 0 bases, the J end by 1 base, with 3 bases between. Germline values: CDR1 MNHEY, CDR2 SVGAGI. The CDR3 totals 13 residues. The CDR3 is CASSYSIQETQYF. The CDR3 nucleotides read TGTGCCAGCAGTTACTCGATCCAAGAGACCCAGTACTTC.

Worth noting for this clone: Other DNA variants within this sample encode the same CDR3. J is TRBJ2-1 and V is TRBV6-5; perhaps TRBD2 as D (5 bases). CDR3 length: 14 amino acids. Trimming took off 3 bases at V and 6 bases at J, with 12 bases between the two ends. Germline V gene lookup returns CDR1 MNHEY and CDR2 SVGAGI. CDR3 DNA: TGTGCCAGCAGTTATTCGGGGAGAAGCAATGAGCAGTTCTTC. The encoded protein is CASSYSGRSNEQFF.

The V and J genes are TRBV19 and TRBJ1-5; D is unresolved. Germline-derived CDR1 and CDR2 are LNHDA and SQIVND (reference sequence). Between the trimmed V and J ends, which lost 3 bases and 0 bases, there was a span of 12 bases. The CDR3 has 16 amino acids. The CDR3: CASSIRSGSSNQPQHF. The CDR3 coding sequence is TGTGCCAGTAGTATTCGATCGGGGAGTAGCAATCAGCCCCAGCATTTT.

This chain links TRBV19 with TRBJ2-7, with 7 bases that match TRBD1. Germline CDR1 and CDR2: LNHDA and SQIVND (reference sequence). V was pared by 4 bases and J by 8 bases, with 14 bases of the junction left unmatched. The CDR3 is made up of 15 amino acids. The CDR3 DNA follows: TGTGCCAGTAGTAAATCCGGGACAGTGCTTACGCAGCAGTACTTC. It codes for CASSKSGTVLTQQYF.

The chain uses TRBV18 and TRBJ2-7, with D uncertain. Germline V lookup: CDR1 KGHSH, CDR2 LQKENI. The CDR3 runs to 14 residues. Trimming stripped 6 bases from V and 3 bases from J, with 15 bases between. CDR3 region: CASSGSWKSYEQYF. In nucleotides, the CDR3 is TGTGCCAGCTCCGGATCTTGGAAAAGCTACGAGCAGTACTTC. Variable domain in full (rest from reference TRBV18 and TRBJ2-7): NAGVMQNPRHLVRRRGQEARLRCSPMKGHSHVYWYRQLPEEGLKFMVYLQKENIIDESGMPKERFSAEFPKEGPSILRIQQVVRGDSAAYFCASSGSWKSYEQYFGPGTRLTVT.

The chain is built from TRBV7-9 and TRBJ2-6; D may be TRBD1 or TRBD2 (5 bases each). Germline V gene data show CDR1 as SEHNR and CDR2 as FQNEAQ (reference sequence). V lost 5 bases and J lost 2, with 13 bases in between. The CDR3 contains 16 residues. The CDR3 DNA reads TGTGCCAGCAGCAAAGTGGGGGTAACTGGGGCCAACGTCCTGACTTTC. It codes for CASSKVGVTGANVLTF.

The chain combines TRBV27 with TRBJ2-7; 11 bases agree with TRBD2. The CDR3 is 16 amino acids. J lost 3 bases, V lost 4 bases, and 8 bases had no gene match. Germline CDR1 and CDR2: MNHEY and SMNVEV (reference sequence). CDR3 protein: CASSSPGLAVFYEQYF. CDR3 bases: TGTGCCAGCAGTTCCCCGGGACTAGCGGTATTCTACGAGCAGTACTTC.

The rearrangement joins TRBV11-1 to TRBJ2-1, with D perhaps matching TRBD1 (6 bases). This CDR3 has 14 residues. V lost 5 bases and J lost 5, with 13 bases in between. Germline V gives CDR1 SGHAT, CDR2 FQDESV (reference sequence). Written as DNA, the CDR3 is TGTGCCAGCAGCCCCTTCGACAGGAACAATGAGCAGTTCTTC. It translates to CASSPFDRNNEQFF.